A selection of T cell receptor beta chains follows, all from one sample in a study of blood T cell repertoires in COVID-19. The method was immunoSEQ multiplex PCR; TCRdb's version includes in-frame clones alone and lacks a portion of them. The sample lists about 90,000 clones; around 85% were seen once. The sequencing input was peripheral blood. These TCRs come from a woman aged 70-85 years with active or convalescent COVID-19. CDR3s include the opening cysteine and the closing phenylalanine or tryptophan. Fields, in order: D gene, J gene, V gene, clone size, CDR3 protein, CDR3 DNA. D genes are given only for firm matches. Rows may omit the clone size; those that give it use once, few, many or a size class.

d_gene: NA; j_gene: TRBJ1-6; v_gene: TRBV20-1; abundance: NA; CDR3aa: CSASPPGHGNSPLHF; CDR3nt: TGCAGTGCTAGTCCTCCAGGGCACGGTAATTCACCCCTCCACTTT
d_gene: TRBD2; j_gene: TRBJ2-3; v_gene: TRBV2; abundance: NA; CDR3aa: CATSGTSKQYF; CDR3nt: TGTGCCACTTCCGGGACTAGCAAGCAGTATTTT
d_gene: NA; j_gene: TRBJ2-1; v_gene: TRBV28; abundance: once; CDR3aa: CASRFPEADEQFF; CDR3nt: TGTGCCAGCAGGTTCCCAGAGGCAGATGAGCAGTTCTTC
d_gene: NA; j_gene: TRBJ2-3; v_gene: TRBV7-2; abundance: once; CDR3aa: CASSLVRFGTDTQYF; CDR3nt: TGTGCCAGCAGCTTAGTCAGGTTTGGCACAGATACGCAGTATTTT
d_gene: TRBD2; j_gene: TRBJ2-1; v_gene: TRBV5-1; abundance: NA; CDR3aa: CASSPGGGRSYNEQFF; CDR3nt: TGCGCCAGCAGCCCCGGGGGGGGGAGATCCTACAATGAGCAGTTCTTC
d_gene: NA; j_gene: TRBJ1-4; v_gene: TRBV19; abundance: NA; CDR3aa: CASSDEGRGEKLFF; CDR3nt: TGTGCCAGTAGCGATGAGGGCCGGGGTGAAAAACTGTTTTTT
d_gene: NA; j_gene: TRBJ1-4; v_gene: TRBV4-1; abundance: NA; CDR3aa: CASSQDGTKLFF; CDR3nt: TGCGCCAGCAGCCAAGACGGTACAAAACTGTTTTTT
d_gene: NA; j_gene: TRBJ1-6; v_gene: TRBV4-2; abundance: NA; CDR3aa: CASSQPGQTFSPLHF; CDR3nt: TGTGCCAGCAGCCAACCTGGACAGACATTTTCACCCCTCCACTTT
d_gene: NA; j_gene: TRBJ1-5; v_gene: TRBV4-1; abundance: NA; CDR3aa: CASSQVAATSNQPQHF; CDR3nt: TGCGCCAGCAGCCAAGTGGCGGCAACGAGCAATCAGCCCCAGCATTTT
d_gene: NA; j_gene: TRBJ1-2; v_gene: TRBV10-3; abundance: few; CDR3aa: CAISEPRQPYGYTF; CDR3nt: TGTGCCATCAGTGAGCCAAGACAGCCCTATGGCTACACCTTC
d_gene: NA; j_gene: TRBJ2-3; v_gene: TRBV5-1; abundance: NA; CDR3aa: CASSLAGDVPDTQYF; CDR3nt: TGCGCCAGCAGCTTGGCAGGGGATGTCCCAGATACGCAGTATTTT
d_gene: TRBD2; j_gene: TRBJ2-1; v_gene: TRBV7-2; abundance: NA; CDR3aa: CASSVGRGTYNEQFF; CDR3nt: TGTGCCAGCAGTGTGGGGCGGGGGACCTACAATGAGCAGTTCTTC
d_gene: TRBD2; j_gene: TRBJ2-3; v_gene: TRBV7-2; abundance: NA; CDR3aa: CASSALSRGGSTDTQYF; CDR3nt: TGTGCCAGCAGCGCCCTCTCGCGGGGGGGTAGCACAGATACGCAGTATTTT
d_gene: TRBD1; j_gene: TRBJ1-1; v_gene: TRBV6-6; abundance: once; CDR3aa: CASSQGPGGLTDNTEAFF; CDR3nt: TGTGCCAGCAGTCAGGGGCCAGGGGGCTTAACGGATAATACTGAAGCTTTCTTT